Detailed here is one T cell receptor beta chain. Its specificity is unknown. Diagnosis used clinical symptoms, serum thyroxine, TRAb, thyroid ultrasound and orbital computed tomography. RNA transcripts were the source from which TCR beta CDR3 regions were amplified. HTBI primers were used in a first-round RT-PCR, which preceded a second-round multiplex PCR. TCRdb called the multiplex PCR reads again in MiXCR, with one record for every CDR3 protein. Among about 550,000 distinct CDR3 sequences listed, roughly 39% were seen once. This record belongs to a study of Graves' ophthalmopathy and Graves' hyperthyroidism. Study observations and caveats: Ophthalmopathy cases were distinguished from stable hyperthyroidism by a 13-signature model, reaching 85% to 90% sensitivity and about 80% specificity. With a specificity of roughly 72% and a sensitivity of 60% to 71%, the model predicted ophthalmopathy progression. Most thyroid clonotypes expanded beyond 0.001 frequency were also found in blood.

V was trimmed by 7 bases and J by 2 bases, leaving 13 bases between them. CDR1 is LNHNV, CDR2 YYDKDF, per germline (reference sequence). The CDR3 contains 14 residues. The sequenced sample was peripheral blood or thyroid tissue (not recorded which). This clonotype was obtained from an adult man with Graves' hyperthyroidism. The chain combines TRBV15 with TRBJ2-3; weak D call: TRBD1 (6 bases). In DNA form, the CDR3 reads TGTGCCACCACCGGGACACGATACACAGATACGCAGTATTTT. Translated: CATTGTRYTDTQYF.